There are many counts of the clone carrying this TCR beta chain. Antigen unknown. Germline V gene sequence: CDR1 DFQATT, CDR2 SNEGSKA (reference sequence). The CDR3 has 14 amino acids. V was pared by 0 bases and J by 0 bases, with 9 bases between. This specimen comes from a study of T cells in Graves' hyperthyroidism and ophthalmopathy. Study-wide context: Staff took peripheral blood when the initial diagnosis was made, before any treatment began.

From RNA transcripts, TCR beta CDR3 regions were amplified. Initially, a first-round RT-PCR of the TCR CDR3 employed the HTBI primer set. One entry per CDR3 protein, called by TCRdb with MiXCR from the multiplex PCR reads. The repertoire holds 490,000 or so distinct CDR3 sequences, with 15% to 20% as singletons. Notes on the study in general: It was a median approximately six months before onset that the model predicted ophthalmopathy. Blood also contained most expanded thyroid clonotypes above 0.001.

The sequenced sample was blood. V usage is TRBV20-1 and J usage is TRBJ2-7; D remains ambiguous. This sequence originates from a man in his forties with Graves' ophthalmopathy. The CDR3 DNA follows: TGCAGTGCTAGAGATCAGGATTACTCCTACGAGCAGTACTTC. Translated: CSARDQDYSYEQYF.